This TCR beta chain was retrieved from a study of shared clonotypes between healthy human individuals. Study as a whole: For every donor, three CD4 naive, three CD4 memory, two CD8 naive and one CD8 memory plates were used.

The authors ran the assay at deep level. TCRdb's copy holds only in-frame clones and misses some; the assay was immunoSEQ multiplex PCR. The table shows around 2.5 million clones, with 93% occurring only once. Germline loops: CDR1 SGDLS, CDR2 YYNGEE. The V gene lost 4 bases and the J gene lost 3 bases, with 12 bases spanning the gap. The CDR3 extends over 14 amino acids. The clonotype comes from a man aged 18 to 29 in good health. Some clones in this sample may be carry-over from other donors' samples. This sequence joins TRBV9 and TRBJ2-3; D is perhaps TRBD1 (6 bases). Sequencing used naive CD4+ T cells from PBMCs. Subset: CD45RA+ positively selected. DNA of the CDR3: TGTGCCAGCAGCCCCCGGACAGAGACAGATACGCAGTATTTT. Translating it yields CASSPRTETDTQYF.